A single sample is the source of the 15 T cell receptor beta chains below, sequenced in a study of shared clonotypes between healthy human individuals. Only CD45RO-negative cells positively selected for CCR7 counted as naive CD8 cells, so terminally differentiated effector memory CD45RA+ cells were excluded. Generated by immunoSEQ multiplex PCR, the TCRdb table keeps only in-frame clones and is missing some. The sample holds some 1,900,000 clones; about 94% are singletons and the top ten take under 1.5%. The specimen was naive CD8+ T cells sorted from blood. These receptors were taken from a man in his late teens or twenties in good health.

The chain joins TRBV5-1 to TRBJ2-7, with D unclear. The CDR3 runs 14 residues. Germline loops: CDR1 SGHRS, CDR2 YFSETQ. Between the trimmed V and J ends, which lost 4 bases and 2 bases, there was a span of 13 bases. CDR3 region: CASSQNGGTYEQYF. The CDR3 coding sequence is TGCGCCAGCAGCCAAAACGGTGGAACCTACGAGCAGTACTTC. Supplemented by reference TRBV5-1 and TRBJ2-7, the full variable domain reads KAGVTQTPRYLIKTRGQQVTLSCSPISGHRSVSWYQQTPGQGLQFLFEYFSETQRNKGNFPGRFSGRQFSNSRSEMNVSTLELGDSALYLCASSQNGGTYEQYFGPGTRLTVT.

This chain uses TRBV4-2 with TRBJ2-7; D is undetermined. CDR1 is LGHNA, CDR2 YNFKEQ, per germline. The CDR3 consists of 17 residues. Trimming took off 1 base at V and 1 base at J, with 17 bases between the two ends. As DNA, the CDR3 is TGTGCCAGCAGCCAAGCCGGCGTGTCTACTGGGTCCTACGAGCAGTACTTC. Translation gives CASSQAGVSTGSYEQYF.

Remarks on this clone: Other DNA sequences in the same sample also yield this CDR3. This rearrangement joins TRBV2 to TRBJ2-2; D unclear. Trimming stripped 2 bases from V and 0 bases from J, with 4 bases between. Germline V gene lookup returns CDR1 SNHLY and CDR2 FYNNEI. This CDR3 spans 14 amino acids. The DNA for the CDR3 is TGTGCCAGCAGTGAATTATCGAACACCGGGGAGCTGTTTTTT. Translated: CASSELSNTGELFF.

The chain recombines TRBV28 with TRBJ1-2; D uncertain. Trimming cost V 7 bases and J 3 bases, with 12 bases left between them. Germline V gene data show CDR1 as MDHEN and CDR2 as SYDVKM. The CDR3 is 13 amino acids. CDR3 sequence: CASNPPGDYGYTF. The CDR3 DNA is TGTGCCAGCAACCCACCCGGGGACTATGGCTACACCTTC.

CDR3 DNA: TGTGCCAGCTCACCGGAATACGGGATTGTATCAGATACGCAGTATTTT. This sequence encodes CASSPEYGIVSDTQYF. The chain couples TRBV18 to TRBJ2-3; D is perhaps TRBD2 (5 bases). Trimming cost V 3 bases and J 4 bases, with 17 bases left between them. CDR3 length: 16 residues. Germline CDR1 is KGHSH and CDR2 is LQKENI.

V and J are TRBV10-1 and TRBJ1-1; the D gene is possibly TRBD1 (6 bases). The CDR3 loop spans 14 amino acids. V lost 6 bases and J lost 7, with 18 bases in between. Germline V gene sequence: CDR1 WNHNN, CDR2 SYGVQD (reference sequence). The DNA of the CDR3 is TGCGCCAGCAGGGAACTCGGGACACAGTTTGAAGCTTTCTTT. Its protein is CASRELGTQFEAFF.

The DNA for the CDR3 is TGTGCCAGCAAGCAGGTTGCAACTAATGAAAAACTGTTTTTT. It encodes CASKQVATNEKLFF. The rearrangement links TRBV6-5 to TRBJ1-4, with no clear D. In germline, CDR1 is MNHEY, CDR2 SVGAGI. The CDR3 has 14 residues. The germline V and J ends were trimmed by 7 bases and 0 bases, with 9 bases remaining between them.

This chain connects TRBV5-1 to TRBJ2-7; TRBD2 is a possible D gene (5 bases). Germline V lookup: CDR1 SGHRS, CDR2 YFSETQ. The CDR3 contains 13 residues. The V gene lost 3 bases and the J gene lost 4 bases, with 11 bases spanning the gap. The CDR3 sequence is CASSWESAYEQYF. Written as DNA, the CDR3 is TGCGCCAGCAGCTGGGAGTCAGCTTACGAGCAGTACTTC.

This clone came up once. The CDR3 nucleotides read TGTGCCAGCAGTTTTCTCAGGGGGGATGGGAGTTATGGCTACACCTTC. Its protein is CASSFLRGDGSYGYTF. J is TRBJ1-2 and V is TRBV27; the match to TRBD1 covers 7 bases. The CDR3 consists of 16 residues. Unmatched junction bases numbered 12, after V lost 3 bases and J lost 5 bases. Looked up from germline, CDR1 is MNHEY and CDR2 is SMNVEV (reference sequence).

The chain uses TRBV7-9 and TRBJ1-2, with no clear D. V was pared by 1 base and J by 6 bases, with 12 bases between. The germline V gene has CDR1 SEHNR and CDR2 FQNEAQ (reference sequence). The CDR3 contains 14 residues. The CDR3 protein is CASSLVLGGHGYTF. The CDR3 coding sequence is TGTGCCAGCAGCTTAGTTTTAGGAGGCCATGGCTACACCTTC.

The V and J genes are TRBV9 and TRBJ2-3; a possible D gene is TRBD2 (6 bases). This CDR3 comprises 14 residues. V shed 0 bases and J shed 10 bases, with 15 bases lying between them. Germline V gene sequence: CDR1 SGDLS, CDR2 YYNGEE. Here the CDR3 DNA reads TGTGCCAGCAGCGTAGAGGGGACTCCTTCCCCGCAGTATTTT. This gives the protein CASSVEGTPSPQYF.

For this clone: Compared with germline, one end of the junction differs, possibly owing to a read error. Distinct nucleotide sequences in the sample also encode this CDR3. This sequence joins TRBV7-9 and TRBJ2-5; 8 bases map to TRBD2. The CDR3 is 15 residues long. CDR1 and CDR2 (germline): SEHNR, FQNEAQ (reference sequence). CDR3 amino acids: CASSLASGGEETQYF. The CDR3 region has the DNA TGTGCCAGCAGCCTAGCGTCCGGGGGGGAAGAGACCCAGTACTTC.

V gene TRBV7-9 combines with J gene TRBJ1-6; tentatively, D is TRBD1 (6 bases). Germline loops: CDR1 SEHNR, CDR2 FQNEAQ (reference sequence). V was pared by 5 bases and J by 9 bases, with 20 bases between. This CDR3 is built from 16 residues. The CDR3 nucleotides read TGTGCCAGCAGCGATTACGGGGGGGGCTACGGTTCACCCCTCCACTTT. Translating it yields CASSDYGGGYGSPLHF.

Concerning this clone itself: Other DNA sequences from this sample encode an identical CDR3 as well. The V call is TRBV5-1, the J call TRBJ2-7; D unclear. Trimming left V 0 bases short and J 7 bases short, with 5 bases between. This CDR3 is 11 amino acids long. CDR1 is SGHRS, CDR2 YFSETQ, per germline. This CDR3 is CASSLGAEQYF. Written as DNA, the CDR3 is TGCGCCAGCAGCTTGGGGGCAGAGCAGTACTTC. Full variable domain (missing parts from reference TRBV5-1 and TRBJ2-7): KAGVTQTPRYLIKTRGQQVTLSCSPISGHRSVSWYQQTPGQGLQFLFEYFSETQRNKGNFPGRFSGRQFSNSRSEMNVSTLELGDSALYLCASSLGAEQYFGPGTRLTVT.

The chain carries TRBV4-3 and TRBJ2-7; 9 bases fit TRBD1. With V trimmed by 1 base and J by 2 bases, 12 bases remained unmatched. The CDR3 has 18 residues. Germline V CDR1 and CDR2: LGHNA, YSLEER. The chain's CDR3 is CASSQGSSGQGRTYEQYF. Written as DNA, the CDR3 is TGCGCCAGCAGCCAAGGTTCTAGCGGACAGGGGAGGACCTACGAGCAGTACTTC.